The present entry profiles one TCR beta chain with its context. What antigen it recognizes has not been identified. Base-call qualities are not available, and no considerably larger clone is one nucleotide away. The sample belongs to a study of shared clonotypes between healthy human individuals (dated by TCRdb to the early 2020s). About the full investigation: A couple of women and a few men aged 18 to 49 years were included in the cohort. The study deeply sequenced blood TCR repertoires of 5 or 6 healthy adults to estimate repertoire size and the extent of clonotype sharing between individuals. For each donor, CD4 naive and CD4 memory were each run on three plates, CD8 naive on two plates, and CD8 memory on one plate. Different laboratories and diverse techniques were used to prepare libraries and sequence TCR repertoires, to increase sequencing depth and limit assay-specific biases. Per donor, leukapheresis produced somewhere between about 0.9 and 10 billion PBMCs. Broader findings and caveats from the paper: The genetic and exposure-history diversity represented was limited by the small number of donors. Estimated clonotype richness was generally larger for naive than for memory subsets. Sampling was restricted to blood, and TCR repertoires in tissue are likely to differ from TCR repertoires in blood. Incomplete sequencing was indicated by rarefaction of sorted-subset datasets, despite the large sequencing depth. Sharing across four donors was observed for 5% to 6.5% of naive CD4, under 4% of naive CD8, over 2% of memory CD4, and around 0.4% of memory CD8 clonotypes. Pairwise subsampling indicated that sequencing depth was expected to affect the degree of clonotype sharing among donors. Clonotypes shared by all four sorted-subset donors showed higher generation probabilities than non-shared clonotypes.

The CDR3, cysteine through phenylalanine, is 16 amino acids long. Solely the CDR3 DNA is kept, with 48 bases framed from the first base. The germline V and J ends show losses of 1 base and 5 bases respectively, and no gene match explains 8 bases of the junction. Via the germline V gene (reference sequence), CDR1 is MNHEY and CDR2 SMNVEV. For the CD8 naive samples, CD45RO-negative cells were positively selected for CCR7, yielding a CD45RA+CCR7+ population from which TemRA cells were excluded. The donors were healthy, HIV-negative adults with no recently reported acute infections or vaccinations. All donors were Caucasian adults living in Nashville, Tennessee, USA. After blood collection by leukapheresis, PBMCs were isolated using Ficoll-Histopaque density gradient centrifugation and then cryopreserved in the vapor phase of liquid nitrogen. Analytical flow cytometry was used to check the purity and quantity of each magnetically sorted T cell population. Each sorted fraction had its genomic DNA isolated and then quantified by UV absorbance on a Nanodrop 2000c.

TCR CDR3 regions were amplified from genomic DNA by multiplex PCR using the deep immunoSEQ assay. Extracted genomic DNA from each cell subset was distributed evenly across all wells of several immunoSEQ 96-well plates, and each plate was treated as a replicate. For sorted subsets, about 200 ng genomic DNA, equal to tens of thousands of T cell genomes, was loaded into each replicate PCR. Purified libraries were quantified with a Qubit 3.0 fluorometer, sized on a Bioanalyzer 2100, and re-quantified with the KAPA Library Quantification kit. Each immunoSEQ 96-well plate was sequenced on its own single-read 150-cycle Illumina NextSeq 550 flow cell. Per the source publication's procedure: Because the immunoSEQ output included only junctional sequences and no quality scores, the filtering could not be the same as the filtering used for full-length reads. Sequences were annotated with PyIR, a Python wrapper for IgBLAST v1.9, and V/J genes and CDR3 were assigned using IMGT germline references. Reads were removed for weak V/J assignments (E-value above 1e-6), missing CDR3, stop codons, out-of-frame junctions, or ambiguous translated residues. V3J clonotypes were defined as sequences sharing the same inferred V gene, J gene, and CDR3 amino acid sequence. Percentage overlap between repertoires was calculated by dividing the number of shared unique clonotypes by the size of the smaller repertoire. Three approaches were used to assess repertoire richness: RTK rarefaction, the Chao1 estimator, and Recon v2.1 estimates of unobserved clonotypes. Generation probabilities were computed with OLGA for all TCRbeta clonotypes obtained by the gDNA method from several donors. In TCRdb, the immuneACCESS table is reduced to in-frame sequences with V and J assigned. These tables do not hold every clone; where another copy was compared, an unresolved V gene accounts for under half, and the others remain unexplained. V, J and clone size reflect that table, while D and trimming were determined from the DNA. For this sample the table gives more than 600,000 clones, of which about 91% were detected only once. The ten largest make up 24% of the sample.

The source of this sequence is a man aged 30 to 39 in good health. The sequence joins TRBV27 to TRBJ2-5; the junction holds 9 bases that match TRBD1. Specimen: naive CD8+ T cells sorted from blood. The sample's cell subset or site label, in plain terms: CD45RA+CCR7+. The bases read TGTGCCAGCAGTTTATTATGGGACAGGGAGCACGAGACCCAGTACTTC. This codes for CASSLLWDREHETQYF.